Detailed here is one TCR beta chain. Its antigen is not yet known. The sample holds no much larger clone one base away, and base qualities are not on file. The data are from a study of blood T cell repertoires in COVID-19 (dated by TCRdb to the early 2020s). In terms of the full investigation: Samples covering the acute and convalescent phases of COVID-19 were provided by collaborators in the United States, Italy and Spain. The samples were drawn from two sources: the first 160 participants of the ongoing ImmuneRACE study, and 1,254 subjects contributed by 6 global collaborators. Deeply sampled blood TCRbeta repertoires from subjects exposed to, actively infected with, or recovered from COVID-19 were included in the dataset. Nearly every sample came with metadata listing a de-identified subject ID, COVID-19 status, age in years and sex. Where available, HLA class I and class II types were taken from metadata supplied by the sample provider and were not determined by assay-based typing. The repertoires were released in a freely available public database intended as a resource for research on the immune response to SARS-CoV-2. The material from the prospective study consisted of cDNA or gDNA derived from T cells, B-cell-depleted T cells, or PBMCs.

What the study reported, not specific to this receptor: Clinical and demographic metadata were provided uncurated, with the amount varying by source and participant.

The CDR3 goes from the cysteine to the phenylalanine over 13 residues. Only the CDR3 DNA stays, 39 bases, in frame from base 1. A distance of 11 bases separates the germline ends of V and J, which lose 5 bases and 4 bases respectively. Reading the germline V gene gives CDR1 MDHEN and CDR2 SYDVKM. Participants in the prospective study were aged roughly 18 to 95 years, lived in 20 to 30 United States geographic areas, and enrolled through a virtual design. In the prospective study, participants were assigned to cohorts based on the clinical history participants reported in a screening survey and a study questionnaire. For ImmuneRACE Cohort 3, a participant was defined as recovered based on two consecutive negative NP/OP PCR tests, clearance by a healthcare professional, or resolution of symptoms. In the prospective study, whole blood, serum and a nasopharyngeal or oropharyngeal swab were collected from each participant by mobile phlebotomists. Prospective study participants could optionally give additional blood draws and questionnaires over an approximately 2-month period. Prospective study blood samples were shipped either frozen or at room temperature before DNA extraction.

TCRbeta CDR3 regions were amplified from genomic DNA using the immunoSEQ Assay, a bias-controlled multiplex PCR. Regarding the original processing steps: The number of nucleated cells in each sample was estimated from the amplification of reference gene primers within the assay. Sequence reads were collapsed and filtered to measure the absolute abundance of every unique TCRbeta CDR3 rearrangement. For each sample, productive Simpson clonality was calculated by taking the square root of Simpson's diversity index across productive rearrangements. Entries here come from immuneACCESS through TCRdb and include only in-frame sequences with V and J called. Some clones fail to appear in such tables; in the studies checked, an unresolved V gene covers under half of the shortfall, and the cause of the remainder is unknown. That table supplies the V and J calls and clone size; D and trimming were determined from the DNA. The table for this sample lists 180,000 or so clones; roughly 80% of them were counted only once. 4.4% of the sample lies in the top ten.

The chain is assembled from TRBV28 and TRBJ1-2; the D gene is perhaps TRBD1, on 6 matching bases. This TCR came from a woman in her fifties or sixties who had recovered from COVID-19. Sequencing used PBMCs or T cells enriched from blood (not recorded which). This receptor has the CDR3 CASSPGQFYGYTF. The nucleotide sequence is given as TGTGCCAGCAGTCCCGGACAGTTCTATGGCTACACCTTC.